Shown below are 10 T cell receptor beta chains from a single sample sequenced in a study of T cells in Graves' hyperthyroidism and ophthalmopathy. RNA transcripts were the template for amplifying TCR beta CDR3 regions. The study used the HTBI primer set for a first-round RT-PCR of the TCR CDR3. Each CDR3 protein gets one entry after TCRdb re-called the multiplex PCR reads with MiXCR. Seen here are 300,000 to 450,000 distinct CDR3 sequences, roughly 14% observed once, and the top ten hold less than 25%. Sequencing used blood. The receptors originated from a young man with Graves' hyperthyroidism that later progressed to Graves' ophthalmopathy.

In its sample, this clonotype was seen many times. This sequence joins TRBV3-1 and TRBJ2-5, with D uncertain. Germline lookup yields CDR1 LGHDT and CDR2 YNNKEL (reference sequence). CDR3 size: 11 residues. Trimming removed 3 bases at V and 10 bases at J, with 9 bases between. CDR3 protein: CASSHGSNQYF. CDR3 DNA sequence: TGTGCCAGCAGCCATGGTAGTAACCAGTACTTC.

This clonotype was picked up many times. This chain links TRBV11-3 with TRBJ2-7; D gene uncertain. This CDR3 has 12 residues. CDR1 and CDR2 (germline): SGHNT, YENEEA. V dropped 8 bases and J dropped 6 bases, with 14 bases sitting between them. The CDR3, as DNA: TGTGCCAGCGGGCTGTTTCCGGGCGAGCAGTACTTC. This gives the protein CASGLFPGEQYF.

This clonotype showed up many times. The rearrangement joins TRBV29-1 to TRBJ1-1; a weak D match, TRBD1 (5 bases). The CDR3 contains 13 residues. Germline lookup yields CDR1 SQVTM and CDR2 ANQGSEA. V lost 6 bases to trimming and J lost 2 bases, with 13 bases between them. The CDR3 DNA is TGCAGCGTCCGGACAAGACTAAACACTGAAGCTTTCTTT. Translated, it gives CSVRTRLNTEAFF.

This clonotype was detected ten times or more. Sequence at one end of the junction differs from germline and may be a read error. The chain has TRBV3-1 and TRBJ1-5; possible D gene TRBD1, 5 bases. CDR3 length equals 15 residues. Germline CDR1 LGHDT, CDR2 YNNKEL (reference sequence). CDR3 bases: TGTGCCAGCAGTCAAGGGACCCCCGGCAATCAGCCCCAGCATTTT. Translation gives CASSQGTPGNQPQHF.

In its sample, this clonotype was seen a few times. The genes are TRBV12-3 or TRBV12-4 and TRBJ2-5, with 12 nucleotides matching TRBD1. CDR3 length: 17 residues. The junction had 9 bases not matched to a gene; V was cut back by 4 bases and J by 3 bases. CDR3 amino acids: CASSSIRDRGLEETQYF. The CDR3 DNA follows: TGTGCCAGCAGTTCGATCCGGGACAGGGGGCTTGAAGAGACCCAGTACTTC.

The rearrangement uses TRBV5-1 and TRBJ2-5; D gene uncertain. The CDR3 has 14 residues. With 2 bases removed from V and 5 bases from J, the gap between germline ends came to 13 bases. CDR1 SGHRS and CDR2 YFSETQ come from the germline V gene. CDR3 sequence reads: CASSFYKAGETQYF. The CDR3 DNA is TGCGCCAGCAGCTTCTATAAGGCAGGCGAGACCCAGTACTTC.

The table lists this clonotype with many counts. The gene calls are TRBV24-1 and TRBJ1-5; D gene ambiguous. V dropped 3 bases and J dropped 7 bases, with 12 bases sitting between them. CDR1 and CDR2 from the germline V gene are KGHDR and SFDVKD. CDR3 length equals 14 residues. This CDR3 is CATSDTLTGQPQHF. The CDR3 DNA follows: TGTGCCACCAGTGATACCCTGACGGGGCAGCCCCAGCATTTT.

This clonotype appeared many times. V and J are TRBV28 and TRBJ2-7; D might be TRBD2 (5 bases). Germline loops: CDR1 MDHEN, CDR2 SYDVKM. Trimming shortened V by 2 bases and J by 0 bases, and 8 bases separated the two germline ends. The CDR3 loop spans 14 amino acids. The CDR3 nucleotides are TGTGCCAGCAGTTTACTTAGCGCCTCCTACGAGCAGTACTTC. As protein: CASSLLSASYEQYF. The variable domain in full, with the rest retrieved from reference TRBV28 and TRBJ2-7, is DVKVTQSSRYLVKRTGEKVFLECVQDMDHENMFWYRQDPGLGLRLIYFSYDVKMKEKGDIPEGYSVSREKKERFSLILESASTNQTSMYLCASSLLSASYEQYFGPGTRLTVT.

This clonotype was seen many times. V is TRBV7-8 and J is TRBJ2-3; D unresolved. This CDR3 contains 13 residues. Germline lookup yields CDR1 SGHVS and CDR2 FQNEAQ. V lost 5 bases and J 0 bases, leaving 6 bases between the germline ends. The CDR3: CASSGPSTDTQYF. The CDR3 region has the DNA TGTGCCAGCAGCGGGCCTAGCACAGATACGCAGTATTTT.

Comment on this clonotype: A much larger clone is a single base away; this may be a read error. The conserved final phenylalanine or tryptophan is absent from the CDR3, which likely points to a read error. CDR3 bases: TGTGCCAGCTCAAGGGACAGGGGGGTCCAAGAGACCCAGTACTGC. Its translation is CASSRDRGVQETQYC. This chain uses TRBV2 with TRBJ2-5, with 11 bases fitting TRBD1. The CDR3 is 15 amino acids. V was clipped by 8 bases and J by 1 base; unmatched bases: 6. Germline V CDR1 and CDR2: SNHLY, FYNNEI.